This T cell receptor (beta chain) was documented in a study of T cell responses to AZD1222 COVID-19 vaccine. V lost 3 bases and J lost 5, with 20 bases in between. The CDR3 spans 16 residues. Germline CDR1 and CDR2: MDHEN and SYDVKM. Profiling relied on immunoSEQ multiplex PCR, and the TCRdb table lists in-frame clones only, not all of them. The sample lists 90,000 to 120,000 clones, 70% to 90% occurring once. The TCR originated in an adult who received the AZD1222 COVID-19 vaccine. The gene calls are TRBV28 and TRBJ2-7; D might be TRBD1 or TRBD2, each matching 6 bases. The sample was peripheral blood, taken 28 days after the second AZD1222 dose. CDR3 nucleotide sequence: TGTGCCAGCAGTTTCACGGGGGCAGGGGAGAGCAACGAGCAGTACTTC. It yields the protein CASSFTGAGESNEQYF.